These T cell receptor beta chains were read from a single sample in a study of cytomegalovirus exposure and HLA in healthy donors. Produced via immunoSEQ multiplex PCR; TCRdb's table is partial and in-frame only. This table has some 150,000 clones, around 79% appearing once. Sequencing was carried out using PBMCs. These receptors were taken from a middle-aged woman in good health and CMV-seronegative. Both conserved end residues are part of each CDR3. The D gene is left open where the match is weak. Size tells how often a clone was seen (once, few, many) or the class of an expanded clone, and some rows leave it out.

clone size,J gene,CDR3 length,V gene,D gene,CDR3 DNA,CDR3 protein
once,TRBJ1-6,17,TRBV5-1,TRBD1,TGCGCCAGCAGCTTCGTGGGACAGGGGACCTATAATTCACCCCTCCACTTT,CASSFVGQGTYNSPLHF
.,TRBJ2-5,15,TRBV7-6,TRBD1,TGTGCCAGCAGCCTGACAGGGGAATTGGGGGAGACCCAGTACTTC,CASSLTGELGETQYF
few,TRBJ2-7,15,TRBV7-6,.,TGTGCCAGCAGCTTAGGCCTGGGGAGCCAATCTGGGCAGTACTTC,CASSLGLGSQSGQYF
.,TRBJ1-5,16,TRBV5-6,.,TGTGCCAGCAGCCAATTACAGGGAGAGAGCAATCAGCCCCAGCATTTT,CASSQLQGESNQPQHF
.,TRBJ1-6,14,TRBV5-4,.,TGTGCCAGCAGCTTGCAGGGGAATAATTCACCCCTCCACTTT,CASSLQGNNSPLHF
.,TRBJ1-4,14,TRBV28,TRBD1,TGTGCCAGCAGACAACCAGGGGGCAATGAAAAACTGTTTTTT,CASRQPGGNEKLFF
.,TRBJ1-1,14,TRBV29-1,TRBD1,TGCAGCATCCCTTGGACAGGGCCGAAGACTGAAGCTTTCTTT,CSIPWTGPKTEAFF
.,TRBJ2-3,15,TRBV14,.,TGTGCCAGCAGCCTCAATAGCGAGCTGTACTATACGCAGTATTTT,CASSLNSELYYTQYF
once,TRBJ2-1,14,TRBV6-1,.,TGTGCCAGCAGTGAAGGCCCTCTAAACAATGAGCAGTTCTTC,CASSEGPLNNEQFF
few,TRBJ1-1,14,TRBV7-9,TRBD1,TGTGCCAGCAGCTTAGGACAGGGGGACACTGAAGCTTTCTTT,CASSLGQGDTEAFF
.,TRBJ2-7,16,TRBV27,TRBD1,TGTGCCAGCAGTCTAAAGGGACAGGGGGTAACCTACGAGCAGTACTTC,CASSLKGQGVTYEQYF
.,TRBJ1-3,13,TRBV7-7,TRBD1,TGTGCCAGCAGCTTAGCACAGGGGGACACCATATATTTT,CASSLAQGDTIYF
.,TRBJ2-2,16,TRBV5-1,TRBD1,TGCGCCAGCAGCCCCCGAGAGACAGGGACGTCCGGGGAGCTGTTTTTT,CASSPRETGTSGELFF
once,TRBJ1-1,14,TRBV6-6,.,TGTGCCAGCAGTAATACTCGAGGGAACACTGAAGCTTTCTTT,CASSNTRGNTEAFF
.,TRBJ2-6,15,TRBV27,.,TGTGCCAGCAGTTTCGGAGTCGCAGGGGCCAACGTCCTGACTTTC,CASSFGVAGANVLTF
.,TRBJ2-7,14,TRBV6-5,TRBD1,TGTGCCAGCAGTTATGGACAGGGTACGTACGAGCAGTACTTC,CASSYGQGTYEQYF
many,TRBJ2-7,11,TRBV25-1,.,TGTGCCAGCAGGGGGGGATACGAGCAGTACTTC,CASRGGYEQYF
.,TRBJ1-2,14,TRBV4-3,TRBD1,TGCGCCAGCAGCCAAGTCACAGGGGACTATGGCTACACCTTC,CASSQVTGDYGYTF
.,TRBJ1-2,16,TRBV4-3,.,TGCGCCAGCAGCCAAGAAGGTTTGTCAGGGGTTTATGGCTACACCTTC,CASSQEGLSGVYGYTF
.,TRBJ1-1,15,TRBV6-5,.,TGTGCCAGCAGTATAGCGGGGCAGCTGAACACTGAAGCTTTCTTT,CASSIAGQLNTEAFF
.,TRBJ2-5,15,TRBV7-9,TRBD1,TGTGCCAGCAGCTCACCGGACAGGGAGCAAGAGACCCAGTACTTC,CASSSPDREQETQYF
.,TRBJ2-3,15,TRBV9,.,TGTGCCAGCAGCGTAGCCTCAGGGGGCACAGATACGCAGTATTTT,CASSVASGGTDTQYF
.,TRBJ1-3,16,TRBV4-3,.,TGCGCCAGCAGCCAAGCAGCAGGCGACTCTGGAAACACCATATATTTT,CASSQAAGDSGNTIYF
.,TRBJ2-3,17,TRBV7-9,.,TGTGCCAGCAGCTTAGGGGAGCTTAGGGTGTACACAGATACGCAGTATTTT,CASSLGELRVYTDTQYF
.,TRBJ2-7,16,TRBV2,.,TGTGCCAGCAAATCCGGGTCCGGGGGTCGCTCCTACGAGCAGTACTTC,CASKSGSGGRSYEQYF
.,TRBJ2-2,16,TRBV29-1,TRBD2,TGCAGCGTTCAACAGGGAGGTAGCGGGGGATCCGGGGAGCTGTTTTTT,CSVQQGGSGGSGELFF
.,TRBJ1-2,14,TRBV6-5,.,TGTGCCAGCAGTTACTCGACGGGGGGGAAAGGCTACACCTTC,CASSYSTGGKGYTF
few,TRBJ1-1,11,TRBV20-1,.,TGCAGTGCTACCCCCTACACTGAAGCTTTCTTT,CSATPYTEAFF
.,TRBJ2-1,10,TRBV29-1,.,TGCAGCGTTGCTGACAATGAGCAGTTCTTC,CSVADNEQFF
.,TRBJ2-2,14,TRBV5-1,.,TGCGCCAGCGTGGAGGCGGTGGACACCGGGGAGCTGTTTTTT,CASVEAVDTGELFF
.,TRBJ1-6,16,TRBV4-3,.,TGCGCCAGCAGCCAAGATCGACAGGTACCAAATTCACCCCTCCACTTT,CASSQDRQVPNSPLHF
.,TRBJ2-2,15,TRBV18,TRBD1,TGTGCCAGCTCACCGGGACAGGGTGCGACCGGGGAGCTGTTTTTT,CASSPGQGATGELFF
.,TRBJ2-5,12,TRBV28,.,TGTGCCAGCAGCACCGGGACTGTACAGGAGTACTTC,CASSTGTVQEYF
.,TRBJ2-3,14,TRBV5-1,.,TGCGCCAGCAGCCCGGAGTCGAGCACAGATACGCAGTATTTT,CASSPESSTDTQYF
.,TRBJ2-2,18,TRBV5-1,TRBD2,TGCGCCAGCAGCTTGGGACTAGCGGGGGGGCGAGGCACCGGGGAGCTGTTTTTT,CASSLGLAGGRGTGELFF
.,TRBJ1-2,14,TRBV27,.,TGTGCCAGCAGCCGGGACACCTTTAACTATGGCTACACCTTC,CASSRDTFNYGYTF
.,TRBJ1-2,16,TRBV15,TRBD1,TGTGCCACCAGCGTTGGGACAGCCCGGTACTACTATGGCTACACCTTC,CATSVGTARYYYGYTF
.,TRBJ1-2,17,TRBV27,TRBD1,TGTGCCAGCAGTTTATCAGGGCGAGGGGGCTGGGGGTATGGCTACACCTTC,CASSLSGRGGWGYGYTF
once,TRBJ1-1,17,TRBV28,TRBD1,TGTGCCAGCAGTTTTTCCCTTCAATGGACAGGGGTGGCTGAAGCTTTCTTT,CASSFSLQWTGVAEAFF
.,TRBJ1-5,15,TRBV30,TRBD1,TGTGCCTGGAGTGGACAGGGAACTAGCAATCAGCCCCAGCATTTT,CAWSGQGTSNQPQHF
few,TRBJ1-1,12,TRBV7-9,.,TGTGCCAGCAGCCATGGGACAAGTGAAGCTTTCTTT,CASSHGTSEAFF
.,TRBJ2-5,17,TRBV27,TRBD2,TGTGCCAGCAGTTTAGACGGGACTAGTAGTCGTCAAGAGACCCAGTACTTC,CASSLDGTSSRQETQYF
.,TRBJ1-5,17,TRBV7-9,.,TGTGCCAGCAGCTTAGGGGGGGAATGGATGGTCAATCAGCCCCAGCATTTT,CASSLGGEWMVNQPQHF
.,TRBJ2-7,15,TRBV5-6,TRBD1,TGTGCCAGCAGCAGGGGACAGGGGAAAAGGTACGAGCAGTACTTC,CASSRGQGKRYEQYF
.,TRBJ2-7,12,TRBV5-6,.,TGTGCCAGCAGCTTCGGGGGGCGCGAGCAGTACTTC,CASSFGGREQYF
.,TRBJ1-6,14,TRBV15,.,TGTGCCACCAGCAAACGGGCCACGGGATCACCCCTCCACTTT,CATSKRATGSPLHF
few,TRBJ1-2,13,TRBV9,.,TGTGCCAGCAGCGGACAACAGGGTTATGGCTACACCTTC,CASSGQQGYGYTF
few,TRBJ2-7,15,TRBV10-2,TRBD2,TGCGCCAGCAGTGATCCAGCGGGGGGTGTCTACGAGCAGTACTTC,CASSDPAGGVYEQYF
.,TRBJ2-5,14,TRBV6-7,TRBD1,TGTGCCAGCAGCCGGGACAGTGCAGGGGAGACCCAGTACTTC,CASSRDSAGETQYF
.,TRBJ1-2,13,TRBV5-4,TRBD1,TGTGCCAGCAGACCTGACAGGGTTGGAGGCTACACCTTC,CASRPDRVGGYTF
.,TRBJ1-5,12,TRBV6-6,.,TGTGCCAGCATTAAGAGTTGGCAGCCCCAGCATTTT,CASIKSWQPQHF
.,TRBJ1-2,16,TRBV6-5,TRBD1,TGTGCCAGCAGTTACTCGAATAGTGCGACAGGGTGTGGCTACACCTTC,CASSYSNSATGCGYTF
.,TRBJ1-2,15,TRBV5-4,.,TGTGCCAGCAGCGACATGGGGGGGCGGAGCTATGGCTACACCTTC,CASSDMGGRSYGYTF
.,TRBJ2-7,13,TRBV6-5,TRBD1,TGTGCCAGCAGTCGACAGGGGGCTAGCGAGCAGTACTTC,CASSRQGASEQYF
.,TRBJ1-2,15,TRBV5-1,.,TGCGCCAGCAGCTTGGCCGACTTCGGGAAAGGAGGCTACACCTTC,CASSLADFGKGGYTF
.,TRBJ1-5,14,TRBV7-9,TRBD1,TGTGCCAGCAGCTTTGACAGGGTCAATCAGCCCCAGCATTTT,CASSFDRVNQPQHF
once,TRBJ1-2,13,TRBV4-2,.,TGTGCCAGCAGCCAAGTAGAACTCCCTAGCTACACCTTC,CASSQVELPSYTF